This record concerns one TCR beta chain sequence. This clone appeared a few times. Which antigen it targets is not known. It has no much larger one-base neighbor in the sample; base qualities were not kept. From the cysteine up to the phenylalanine, the CDR3 has a length of 15 residues. Only the CDR3 DNA stays, 45 bases, in frame from base 1. CDR1 and CDR2 are drawn from the germline V gene: LGHNA, YSLEER. V is pared back by 0 bases and J by 2 bases, with 11 bases lying between the germline termini. The same DNA, extracted from blood mononuclear cells, served for both the TCR sequencing and the STAT3 sequencing. This entry comes from a study of STAT3 mutations in large granular lymphocyte leukemia (dated by TCRdb to about 2019). For the wider study: In roughly half of the longitudinally sequenced T-LGLL patients, canonical activating STAT3 mutations were detected. As controls, the study also included longitudinal sequencing of a couple of patients with natural killer LGL leukemia. Patients were sequenced at 4 time points on average, with the number of samplings per patient ranging from 2 to 8. From an initial cohort of roughly 190 LGL patients, 15 to 20 representative T-LGLL cases were chosen for longitudinal sequencing of TCRbeta and STAT3. More than half of T-LGLL patients received one or more immunosuppressive therapy regimens, with hematologic response in around 40% of those treated. Serial deep sequencing of TCRbeta CDR3 and STAT3 was performed in patients with T-cell large granular lymphocyte leukemia to reconstruct clonal hierarchy and dynamics.

General conclusions and limits of the study: The burden of the dominant TCR clone was higher than the STAT3 mutant burden in several patients, which suggests that the STAT3 mutation arose secondarily inside a clone that had already expanded. Because no samples were available when a clone first appeared, clonal expansion had to be inferred from samplings taken at other points. Every T-LGLL patient showed at least one immunodominant TCRbeta clonotype, and about half showed multiple immunodominant subclonotypes. Persisting codominant clonotypes in some patients meant a small but highly pathogenic clone may have been missed. TCR clonotype switching after therapy was observed in about 35% of the 18 patients, and all newly emerging clones were found to be STAT3 wild type. Linking therapy response to changes in TCR clonal burden was complicated by variable intervals between samplings and by differing treatment regimens.

TCRbeta libraries were sequenced on an Illumina MiSeq, averaging around 40,000 productive templates per sample. The immunoSEQ assay, which uses multiplex PCR amplification, was used to generate TCRbeta CDR3 libraries. Concerning the study's data processing: Repertoire diversity was computed as previously defined, with values near 0 indicating extremely monoclonal samples. TCRdb holds this immuneACCESS table with in-frame rearrangements only. Some clones are missing; in checked studies, unresolved V genes explain under half, and the rest has no known cause. The DNA gave D and trimming, while V, J and clone size come from that table. This sample comprises about 6,000 clones, roughly 34% of them detected only once. The top ten clones comprise 17% of the sample.

The rearranged chain carries TRBV4-3 and TRBJ2-7; TRBD2 is a weak D gene call, 7 bases matching. Sequenced material: peripheral blood mononuclear cells. This receptor was taken from a woman in her thirties or forties with T-cell large granular lymphocyte leukemia. Some clones in this sample may be carry-over from other donors' samples. The age is the age at diagnosis. The bases are TGCGCCAGCAGCCAAGATGGGGGGGCCACCTACGAGCAGTACTTC. Its protein reads: CASSQDGGATYEQYF.